This T cell receptor beta chain was found in a study of blood T cell repertoires in COVID-19. Overall study context: COVID-19 samples collected from the United States, Italy and Spain covered acute and convalescent phases. The analysed material was cDNA or gDNA that came from T cells, B-cell-depleted T cells, or PBMCs.

The CDR3 sequence is 16 residues long. The trim removed 3 bases at V and 5 bases at J, leaving 8 bases unmatched. Germline V lookup: CDR1 SGHNT, CDR2 YYREEE (reference sequence). In the original analysis: Reference gene primer amplification gave estimated nucleated cell counts. Profiled with immunoSEQ multiplex PCR; TCRdb holds only in-frame clones, not every one. Clone size and V and J calls were adopted from that table, with D and trimming inferred from the DNA. The sample has 52,000 or so clones, 80% to 95% seen once. The V and J genes are TRBV5-4 and TRBJ2-5, with TRBD2 identical over 12 bases. The receptor comes from a human donor in a cohort sampled during active COVID-19. Sequencing used peripheral blood. The CDR3, as DNA: TGTGCCAGCAGCTCGGGACTAGCGGGCGAAGCGGAGACCCAGTACTTC. Translation: CASSSGLAGEAETQYF.